These 24 T cell receptor beta chains originate from one sample sequenced in a study of T cell repertoires in cytomegalovirus infection. TCRdb independently ran MiXCR on the reads; one entry per CDR3 protein. The sample holds around 78,000 distinct CDR3 sequences, 35% to 45% seen once. These receptors have no known antigen. The starting material was CD8+ T cells from cultured PBMCs, obtained from culture after CMV antigen stimulation. Receptor source: a human donor in good health (CMV status not recorded). Some clones in this sample may be carry-over from other donors' samples.

This clonotype was seen more than once but under ten times. V usage is TRBV10-3 and J usage is TRBJ2-7, with 7 bases identical to TRBD1. The germline gives CDR1 ENHRY, CDR2 SYGVKD. The length of the CDR3 is 16 residues. The V segment lost 4 bases and the J segment 2 bases; nucleotides outside the gene matches: 11. As DNA, the CDR3 is TGTGCCATCAGTGTAGAAGAGGGGACAGCCGCCTACGAGCAGTACTTC. It encodes CAISVEEGTAAYEQYF.

There are a few counts of this clonotype. The rearrangement links TRBV7-8 to TRBJ1-6; D unresolved. Germline assignment: CDR1 SGHVS and CDR2 FQNEAQ. Trimming left V 2 bases short and J 7 bases short, with 6 bases between. This CDR3 is 13 amino acids long. The CDR3 DNA reads as TGTGCCAGCAGCTTATTTGAGAATTCACCCCTCCACTTT. Protein: CASSLFENSPLHF.

This chain joins TRBV19 and TRBJ2-5, with D perhaps assigned TRBD1 or TRBD2 (6 bases each). V was cut by 3 bases and J by 5 bases, with 19 bases left in between. CDR1 and CDR2 (germline): LNHDA, SQIVND (reference sequence). This CDR3 has 16 residues. This chain's CDR3 is CASSIGWGAPLETQYF. In DNA form, the CDR3 reads TGTGCCAGTAGTATTGGATGGGGGGCGCCTCTGGAGACCCAGTACTTC. The variable domain in full, completed from reference TRBV19 and TRBJ2-5, reads DGGITQSPKYLFRKEGQNVTLSCEQNLNHDAMYWYRQDPGQGLRLIYYSQIVNDFQKGDIAEGYSVSREKKESFPLTVTSAQKNPTAFYLCASSIGWGAPLETQYFGPGTRLLVL.

The chain recombines TRBV12-3 or TRBV12-4 with TRBJ2-1; 8 nucleotides agree with TRBD2. The CDR3 has 16 residues. Trimming at V came to 5 bases and at J to 2 bases, leaving 8 bases not matched to a gene. The CDR3 bases are TGTGCCAGCAGTCCAAATAGCGGGGATGCCTACAATGAGCAGTTCTTC. This gives the protein CASSPNSGDAYNEQFF.

The chain recombines TRBV11-2 with TRBJ2-5; TRBD2 is a possible D gene (7 bases). Trimming cost V 1 base and J 1 base, with 25 bases left between them. This CDR3 region has 20 residues. Germline V gives CDR1 SGHAT, CDR2 FQNNGV. The CDR3 coding sequence is TGTGCCAGCAGCTTAGTTTTTGGGGGGCTTGCGGGGGATACCCAAGAGACCCAGTACTTC. This translates into CASSLVFGGLAGDTQETQYF.

There are a few counts of this clonotype. The chain recombines TRBV7-8 with TRBJ2-7; tentatively, D is TRBD2 (5 bases). This CDR3 spans 15 amino acids. V lost 4 bases to trimming and J lost 3 bases, with 16 bases between them. Germline V gene sequence: CDR1 SGHVS, CDR2 FQNEAQ. The CDR3 loop is CASSSGRDFDYEQYF. DNA of the CDR3: TGTGCCAGCAGCTCGGGTCGGGATTTCGACTACGAGCAGTACTTC.

The chain combines TRBV6-2 or TRBV6-3 with TRBJ1-5, with TRBD1 matching 8 bases. The CDR3 runs 15 residues. V shed 0 bases and J 7 bases; nucleotides not matched to a gene: 5. The V gene's germline CDR1 is MNHEY and CDR2 SVGEGT. The DNA for the CDR3 is TGTGCCAGCAGTTACTCCGACAGGGGACACCAGCCCCAGCATTTT. It translates to CASSYSDRGHQPQHF.

The chain employs TRBV5-6 and TRBJ1-4; D ambiguous. CDR3 length: 14 amino acids. Germline V gene data show CDR1 as SGHDT and CDR2 as YYEEEE. V lost 4 bases, J lost 11 bases, and 18 bases lay in between. CDR3 region: CASSPDPSSEKLFF. CDR3 bases: TGTGCCAGCAGCCCCGACCCATCCTCCGAGAAACTGTTTTTT.

The V call is TRBV10-3, the J call TRBJ2-1; D unclear. V was cut by 6 bases and J by 8 bases, with 11 bases left in between. CDR1 is ENHRY and CDR2 is SYGVKD in the germline V gene. This CDR3 is built from 12 residues. CDR3 nucleotide sequence: TGTGCCATCAGCGGATTAGAGGATGAGCAGTTCTTC. Residues: CAISGLEDEQFF.

This clonotype was detected only a few times. This chain joins TRBV11-2 and TRBJ2-5; TRBD1 matches at 11 bases. V gave up 5 bases and J gave up 4 bases; unmatched junction bases: 6. CDR3 length: 15 residues. Per the germline V gene, CDR1 is SGHAT and CDR2 is FQNNGV. Here the CDR3 DNA reads TGTGCCAGCAGCCCTCCGGGACAGGGGGTAGAGACCCAGTACTTC. It translates to CASSPPGQGVETQYF.

This sequence joins TRBV7-8 and TRBJ1-1; no firm D call. Trimming took off 4 bases at V and 3 bases at J, with 9 bases between the two ends. This CDR3 is built from 13 residues. In germline, CDR1 is SGHVS, CDR2 FQNEAQ. CDR3: CASSSPGDTEAFF. Written as DNA, the CDR3 is TGTGCCAGCAGCTCACCGGGAGACACTGAAGCTTTCTTT. The variable domain in full, with the rest retrieved from reference TRBV7-8 and TRBJ1-1, is GAGVSQSPRYKVAKRGQDVALRCDPISGHVSLFWYQQALGQGPEFLTYFQNEAQLDKSGLPSDRFFAERPEGSVSTLKIQRTQQEDSAVYLCASSSPGDTEAFFGQGTRLTVV.

This rearrangement joins TRBV14 to TRBJ2-3; TRBD2 agrees at 12 bases. This CDR3 has 16 residues. Germline trimming cut 3 bases from V and 1 base from J; bases unmatched to any gene: 2. From germline, CDR1 is SGHDN and CDR2 FVKESK. CDR3 region: CASSHRLAGGTDTQYF. The CDR3 DNA is TGTGCCAGCAGCCACCGACTAGCGGGGGGCACAGATACGCAGTATTTT.

This chain connects TRBV19 to TRBJ1-2; D is unresolved. V lost 11 bases and J lost 1, with 17 bases in between. CDR1 LNHDA and CDR2 SQIVND come from the germline V gene (reference sequence). There are 14 residues in the CDR3. CDR3 nucleotides: TGTGCCTCATTGATCCCGGGATATAACTATGGCTACACCTTC. Residues: CASLIPGYNYGYTF.

This clonotype was recorded many times. The genes are TRBV7-2 and TRBJ1-6; 9 bases are a match to TRBD1. The CDR3 is made up of 15 amino acids. In germline, CDR1 is SGHTA, CDR2 FQGNSA. Germline trimming cut 4 bases from V and 10 bases from J; bases unmatched to any gene: 8. CDR3 sequence: CASSYRGRNRSPLHF. The CDR3 DNA is TGTGCCAGCAGCTACAGGGGGCGAAATAGATCACCCCTCCACTTT.

The chain combines TRBV27 with TRBJ1-6, with D possibly matching TRBD1 (5 bases). Trimming left V 7 bases short and J 4 bases short, with 11 bases between. The CDR3 spans 14 residues. In germline, CDR1 is MNHEY, CDR2 SMNVEV (reference sequence). The CDR3 DNA reads TGTGCCAGCACCCGGTCAGGGTATAATTCACCCCTCCACTTT. Amino acids: CASTRSGYNSPLHF.

The chain joins TRBV7-2 to TRBJ1-4, with D uncertain. Germline CDR1 reads SGHTA; CDR2 reads FQGNSA. V lost 2 bases to trimming and J lost 4 bases, with 5 bases between them. The CDR3 has 13 amino acids. The CDR3 sequence is CASSLLDNEKLFF. The CDR3 coding sequence is TGTGCCAGCAGCTTACTGGATAATGAAAAACTGTTTTTT.

The CDR3 is CASSSSSGGAYNEQFF. The CDR3, as DNA: TGTGCCAGCAGCTCCTCCTCTGGGGGGGCCTACAATGAGCAGTTCTTC. The chain is built from TRBV7-8 and TRBJ2-1; 7 positions match TRBD2. Germline loops: CDR1 SGHVS, CDR2 FQNEAQ. The length of the CDR3 is 16 residues. After removal of 4 bases from V and 2 bases from J, the junction contained 8 bases not matched to a gene.

This clonotype appeared a single time. The chain carries TRBV11-1 and TRBJ1-1, with TRBD1 as a possible D gene (5 bases). The CDR3 sequence is 15 residues long. CDR1 and CDR2 from the germline V gene are SGHAT and FQDESV (reference sequence). V was pared by 5 bases and J by 1 base, with 14 bases between. The CDR3: CASSRSQGRNTEAFF. CDR3 DNA: TGTGCCAGCAGCCGATCCCAGGGACGGAACACTGAAGCTTTCTTT.

The chain uses TRBV7-6 and TRBJ2-3; the match to TRBD2 covers 11 bases. This CDR3 is 15 amino acids long. Losses at the gene ends were 0 bases for V and 8 bases for J; bases not matched to a gene: 4. Germline CDR1 is SGHVS and CDR2 is FNYEAQ. The CDR3 reads CASSLATSGVSTQYF. CDR3 DNA sequence: TGTGCCAGCAGCTTAGCGACTAGCGGGGTATCTACGCAGTATTTT.

This clonotype was observed a handful of times. J is TRBJ2-3 and V is TRBV7-6; TRBD2 aligns across 7 bases. CDR3 length equals 15 residues. Germline lookup yields CDR1 SGHVS and CDR2 FNYEAQ. Trimming removed 5 bases from V and 9 bases from J; junction bases left unmatched: 14. The CDR3 here is CASSGRDGLWDTQYF. CDR3 in DNA: TGTGCCAGCAGCGGGAGGGACGGTCTCTGGGACACGCAGTATTTT.

This clonotype was detected only a few times. V and J are TRBV19 and TRBJ2-1; D is possibly TRBD1 or TRBD2 (5 bases each). Trimming took off 4 bases at V and 4 bases at J, with 17 bases between the two ends. From germline, CDR1 is LNHDA and CDR2 SQIVND (reference sequence). The length of the CDR3 is 16 residues. This CDR3 is CASSTGPGTAYNEQFF. DNA for the CDR3: TGTGCCAGTAGTACCGGTCCCGGGACGGCTTACAATGAGCAGTTCTTC.

This clonotype was seen only a few times. The chain carries TRBV7-3 and TRBJ2-5; D is ambiguous. Germline V gives CDR1 SGHTA, CDR2 FQGTGA. The CDR3 has 12 residues. Trimming removed 5 bases at V and 5 bases at J, with 9 bases between. This CDR3 is CASSASRETQYF. The CDR3 nucleotides read TGTGCCAGCAGCGCCAGCCGGGAGACCCAGTACTTC.

The chain links TRBV18 to TRBJ1-1; no firm D call. Germline V CDR1 and CDR2: KGHSH, LQKENI. The V end lost 4 bases, the J end lost 1 base, and 13 bases lay between the germline ends. The CDR3 spans 15 residues. This CDR3 is CASSQANGENTEAFF. The CDR3, as DNA: TGTGCCAGCTCACAGGCGAATGGTGAGAACACTGAAGCTTTCTTT.

The J gene is TRBJ1-3, the V gene TRBV13; D is uncertain. Deletions cut 0 bases from V and 0 bases from J, with 15 bases between. Germline CDR1 and CDR2: PRHDT and FYEKMQ (reference sequence). This CDR3 is built from 18 residues. The CDR3 nucleotides are TGTGCCAGCAGCTTAGGTTTCTCGGGAGATAGCTCTGGAAACACCATATATTTT. The encoded protein is CASSLGFSGDSSGNTIYF. Filled out from reference TRBV13 and TRBJ1-3, the complete variable domain reads AAGVIQSPRHLIKEKRETATLKCYPIPRHDTVYWYQQGPGQDPQFLISFYEKMQSDKGSIPDRFSAQQFSDYHSELNMSSLELGDSALYFCASSLGFSGDSSGNTIYFGEGSWLTVV.